This TCR beta chain came from a study of T cells in Graves' hyperthyroidism and ophthalmopathy (dated by TCRdb to the late 2010s). For context, the study as a whole: Peripheral blood was collected at initial diagnosis, before any treatment. To identify distinguishing TCR V-J signatures, a discovery cohort of about 100 patients was used, comprising approximately 40 with Graves' ophthalmopathy and around 60 with stable Graves' hyperthyroidism. According to the paper, TCR Vbeta CDR3 sequencing was carried out on more than 120 peripheral blood samples, which came from 40 to 45 ophthalmopathy, under 85 hyperthyroidism and about 17 progressor patients. Once sampling was done, hyperthyroidism patients were given methimazole at a starting dose of 30 mg daily, whereas ophthalmopathy patients were given high-dose intravenous methylprednisolone. In more than 5 Graves' hyperthyroidism patients, the study also compared T-cell repertoires from thyroid tissue with T-cell repertoires from blood. The roughly 100 discovery patients were randomly divided into training and test sets at a 7:3 ratio. Prospective prediction of ophthalmopathy was tested in an independent validation cohort of 18 to 20 hyperthyroidism patients and some 17 patients who later progressed to ophthalmopathy.

A patient counted as having stable Graves' hyperthyroidism if no progression to ophthalmopathy occurred over 18 months of follow-up. Hyperthyroidism patients were newly diagnosed, with disease duration under 2 months, and aged 18 to 65 years. The study excluded patients with uncontrolled infections, other autoimmune diseases, pregnancy or lactation. Diagnoses were established on the basis of clinical symptoms, serum thyroxine and TRAb, thyroid ultrasound, and orbital computed tomography. PBMCs were separated from over 9 ml of fresh peripheral blood using Ficoll-Paque density gradient centrifugation. Total RNA was extracted with Trizol reagent, and quality was checked on an Agilent 2100 Bioanalyzer. The CDR1 and CDR2 encoded by the germline V gene are ENHRY and SYGVKD. The junction shows trimming of 6 bases on V and 2 bases on J, plus 11 bases between the germline ends. Including the terminal cysteine and phenylalanine, the CDR3 comprises 14 residues. CDR3 DNA only is kept here, 42 bases in frame from base 1.

Here is what the overall study found, with its caveats: Most expanded thyroid clonotypes (frequency above 0.001) were also detected in blood, a finding suggesting that blood repertoires may reflect thyroid immune responses. A model built on a 13 V-J signature distinguished ophthalmopathy from stable hyperthyroidism, reaching roughly 88% sensitivity and 81.08% specificity in cross-validation and 80%/75% in testing. Sample size was not statistically predetermined, and blinding of investigators to group allocation was not performed. In validation, progression to ophthalmopathy was predicted by the model with 65% to 71% sensitivity and 72% to 85% specificity, a median of around 6.5 months before onset.

The TCR beta CDR3 regions were amplified from the RNA transcripts. The first round of RT-PCR for the TCR CDR3 was performed with the HTBI primer set and the Qiagen OneStep RT-PCR kit. Libraries were constructed in a second round of multiplex PCR, after which size selection and purification were carried out. Libraries were sequenced paired-end with 100 bp reads on an Illumina HiSeq2000. Per the authors' processing: SOAPnuke was used to process the raw data, removing reads that contained adapters or uncalled bases, had a mean Phred below 15, or lacked an exact match to the constant primer or identifier. COPE v1.2.5 was used to merge high-quality paired reads, and clonotypes were defined as unique nucleotide sequences. MiTCR v1.1 was used to align the clonotypes against IMGT TRBV, TRBD and TRBJ reference segments. The analysis included only V-J combinations with a frequency above 0.0001, which together covered approximately 99% of the repertoires. The TCS score was defined as F50 (clonal expansion) divided by E x V (chaos), with BLOSUM62-based TCRdist calculated between CDR3 peptides within each V-J. Welch's t-statistics and random forest reduced 500 to 550 V-J features to 10 to 15, which were used in a naive Bayes classifier (R e1071). In TCRdb, the public reads were trimmed at Q25 with fastp and aligned with MiXCR, with productive beta chains retained. Each CDR3 protein appears once, grouped with its most common genes and DNA. These V and J calls originate from TCRdb's pipeline instead of the authors' own analysis. This sample has hundreds of thousands of distinct CDR3 sequences in its table, and approximately 13% of those were observed once. 9.2% of the sample lies in the top ten.

This clonotype has ten or more counts. Its antigen remains undetermined. One base away there is no much larger clone; base qualities are not given. The receptor was derived from a woman between 18 and 30 years old with Graves' hyperthyroidism. The sequence is built from TRBV10-3 and TRBJ1-5, with TRBD1 tentatively as D gene (6 bases match). The material sequenced was blood. The DNA reads TGTGCCATCAGGGGGGAGGGGGGCAATCAGCCCCAGCATTTT. It specifies CAIRGEGGNQPQHF.